This T cell receptor (beta chain) was retrieved from a study of cytomegalovirus exposure and HLA in healthy donors. Study-level findings and limits: Many donors carried some public TCRs, although rarity characterized most TCR sequences. The study recorded 150 to 200 TCR beta chains that were cytomegalovirus-associated.

After removal of 3 bases from V and 4 bases from J, the junction contained 4 bases not matched to a gene. This CDR3 region has 14 residues. In germline, CDR1 is SGHDT, CDR2 YYEEEE. Profiling relied on immunoSEQ multiplex PCR, and the TCRdb table lists in-frame clones only, not all of them. This repertoire shows roughly 52,000 clones, over 75% found once; its top ten account for 3% to 3.5%. There are a few counts of this clone. Its target is not known. Sequencing input: PBMCs. The origin of this receptor is a man aged 18 to 30 in good health and CMV-seronegative. The V gene is TRBV5-6, the J gene TRBJ1-1; 9 bases line up with TRBD1. The CDR3 DNA follows: TGTGCCAGCAGCTGGGGACAGGGAGGCACTGAAGCTTTCTTT. It is translated as CASSWGQGGTEAFF.